The present TCR beta chain was sequenced within a study of T cell repertoires in cytomegalovirus infection. Trimming took 5 bases from V and 7 from J; bases not matched to a gene: 14. This CDR3 comprises 15 residues. Germline V CDR1 and CDR2: SEHNR, FQNEAQ (reference sequence). A single record per CDR3 protein comes from TCRdb applying MiXCR to the reads. The sample records fewer than 80,000 distinct CDR3 sequences, more than 3% being singletons. This clonotype was recorded at least ten times. V is TRBV7-9 and J is TRBJ2-7; 7 bases align to TRBD1. Specimen: PBMCs. This receptor was obtained from a human donor in good health (CMV status not recorded). Some clones in this sample may be carry-over from other donors' samples. The CDR3 protein is CASSPTGPLSSEQYF. In DNA form, the CDR3 reads TGTGCCAGCAGCCCGACAGGGCCTCTCTCGAGTGAGCAGTACTTC.